The rows below give T cell receptor beta chains drawn from one sample of a study of CXCR3-negative and CXCR3-positive naive CD8 T cells. TCRdb reanalyzed the 5' RACE reads, giving one entry per CDR3 protein sequence and no DNA. The sample data list 130,000 to 150,000 distinct CDR3 sequences. The sample taken for sequencing was naive CXCR3+ CD8+ T cells from blood. The source of these receptors is a human donor in good health. Some clones in this sample may be carry-over from other donors' samples. The CDR3 runs from the conserved cysteine through the conserved F or W.

CDR3: CATSRDRSSYNEQFF; J: TRBJ2-1; V: TRBV15
CDR3: CASSLELAGGPGNEQFF; J: TRBJ2-1; V: TRBV5-1
CDR3: CASSQRRSWDDGYTF; J: TRBJ1-2; V: TRBV14
CDR3: CASSSRDSGNTIYF; J: TRBJ1-3; V: TRBV7-9
CDR3: CASSTSGRADRTDTQYF; J: TRBJ2-3; V: TRBV7-3
CDR3: CASSPQTWGNTEAFF; J: TRBJ1-1; V: TRBV21-1
CDR3: CASNLQGEQETQYF; J: TRBJ2-5; V: TRBV28
CDR3: CASSLASVYNEQFF; J: TRBJ2-1; V: TRBV7-9
CDR3: CASSLSGIQETQYF; J: TRBJ2-5; V: TRBV7-7
CDR3: CASSLVEDTEAFF; J: TRBJ1-1; V: TRBV7-6
CDR3: CASSESRTGNEQFF; J: TRBJ2-1; V: TRBV2
CDR3: CASFDSHNEQFF; J: TRBJ2-1; V: TRBV6-1
CDR3: CSAPAPGTGSFVQETQYF; J: TRBJ2-5; V: TRBV20-1
CDR3: CASSLAGIKVEQYF; J: TRBJ2-7; V: TRBV5-1
CDR3: CATSTTFQTGLRNEQFF; J: TRBJ2-1; V: TRBV15
CDR3: CASIEEGTQYF; J: TRBJ2-5; V: TRBV19
CDR3: CSARNWDRTDTQYF; J: TRBJ2-3; V: TRBV20-1
CDR3: CASSAYPGDGTDTQYF; J: TRBJ2-3; V: TRBV2
CDR3: CASSVGNRGTEAFF; J: TRBJ1-1; V: TRBV9
CDR3: CASSLDPGSHTQYF; J: TRBJ2-3; V: TRBV5-1
CDR3: CASSMVTTNTEAFF; J: TRBJ1-1; V: TRBV19
CDR3: CASSGSGLAGDRTYNEQFF; J: TRBJ2-1; V: TRBV21-1
CDR3: CASSYTGVGAFTWQYF; J: TRBJ2-7; V: TRBV6-6
CDR3: CSVAGNTESSYNEQFF; J: TRBJ2-1; V: TRBV29-1
CDR3: CASSFRQQETEYF; J: TRBJ2-5; V: TRBV7-9
CDR3: CSVQSGIGELFF; J: TRBJ2-2; V: TRBV29-1
CDR3: CSATPTGTPYEQYF; J: TRBJ2-7; V: TRBV20-1
CDR3: CASSEGQGGAQYF; J: TRBJ2-4; V: TRBV7-9
CDR3: CASKPPGFEQFF; J: TRBJ2-1; V: TRBV7-8
CDR3: CSVRGGDRANNEQFF; J: TRBJ2-1; V: TRBV29-1
CDR3: CSVPLGGASGYTF; J: TRBJ1-2; V: TRBV29-1
CDR3: CASSVIGGGDTQYF; J: TRBJ2-3; V: TRBV7-2
CDR3: CASSFFGVGECNSPLHF; J: TRBJ1-6; V: TRBV7-9
CDR3: CASSMAATGGNTGELFF; J: TRBJ2-2; V: TRBV21-1
CDR3: CASSLRGEGSEQFF; J: TRBJ2-1; V: TRBV11-1
CDR3: CASSDGPASYNEQFF; J: TRBJ2-1; V: TRBV27
CDR3: CASSQSTGTSYEQYF; J: TRBJ2-7; V: TRBV4-2
CDR3: CASSQRGREETQYF; J: TRBJ2-5; V: TRBV28
CDR3: CASSLVGALTGELFF; J: TRBJ2-2; V: TRBV7-9
CDR3: CASSESGGAWEQYF; J: TRBJ2-7; V: TRBV7-6
CDR3: CSGGTESPYEQYF; J: TRBJ2-7; V: TRBV29-1
CDR3: CASRGGQGAPVTTEAFF; J: TRBJ1-1; V: TRBV21-1
CDR3: CASSEGWPYNEQFF; J: TRBJ2-1; V: TRBV2